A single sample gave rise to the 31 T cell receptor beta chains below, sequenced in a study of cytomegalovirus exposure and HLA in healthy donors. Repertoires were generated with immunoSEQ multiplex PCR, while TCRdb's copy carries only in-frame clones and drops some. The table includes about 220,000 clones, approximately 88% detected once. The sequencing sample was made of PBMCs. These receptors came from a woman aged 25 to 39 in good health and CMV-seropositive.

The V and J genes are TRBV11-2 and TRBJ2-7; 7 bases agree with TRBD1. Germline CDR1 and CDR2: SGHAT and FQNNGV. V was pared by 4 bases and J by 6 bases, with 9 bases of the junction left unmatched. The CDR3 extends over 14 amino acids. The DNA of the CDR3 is TGTGCCAGCAGCTCCAGGGGGAACTCCATCGAGCAGTACTTC. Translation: CASSSRGNSIEQYF.

The CDR3 is CACQAGQSFVSGELFF. Written as DNA, the CDR3 is TGTGCCTGCCAGGCGGGTCAGTCGTTCGTCTCCGGGGAGCTGTTTTTT. The gene calls are TRBV30 and TRBJ2-2; D may be TRBD2 (5 bases). The CDR3 extends over 16 amino acids. V shed 6 bases and J shed 6 bases, with 23 bases lying between them. CDR1 is GTSNPN, CDR2 SVGIG, per germline (reference sequence). The full variable domain, its missing parts supplied by reference TRBV30 and TRBJ2-2, is SQTIHQWPATLVQPVGSPLSLECTVEGTSNPNLYWYRQAAGRGLQLLFYSVGIGQISSEVPQNLSASRPQDRQFILSSKKLLLSDSGFYLCACQAGQSFVSGELFFGEGSRLTVL.

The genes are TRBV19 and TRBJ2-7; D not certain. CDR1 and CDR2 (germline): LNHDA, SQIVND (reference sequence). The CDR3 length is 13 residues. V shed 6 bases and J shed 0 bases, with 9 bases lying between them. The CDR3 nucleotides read TGTGCCAGTAGGGGCCACAGCTCCTACGAGCAGTACTTC. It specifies CASRGHSSYEQYF.

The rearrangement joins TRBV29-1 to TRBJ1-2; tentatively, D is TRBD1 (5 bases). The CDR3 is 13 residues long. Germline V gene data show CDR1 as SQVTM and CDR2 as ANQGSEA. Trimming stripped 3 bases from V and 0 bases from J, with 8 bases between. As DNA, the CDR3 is TGCAGCGTTGACCAAGGGGCTAACTATGGCTACACCTTC. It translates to CSVDQGANYGYTF.

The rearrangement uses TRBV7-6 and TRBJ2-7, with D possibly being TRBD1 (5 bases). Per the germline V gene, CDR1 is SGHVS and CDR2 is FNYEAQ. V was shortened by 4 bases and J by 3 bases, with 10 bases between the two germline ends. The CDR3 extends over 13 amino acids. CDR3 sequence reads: CASSSTDSYEQYF. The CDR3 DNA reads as TGTGCCAGCAGCTCGACTGACAGCTACGAGCAGTACTTC.

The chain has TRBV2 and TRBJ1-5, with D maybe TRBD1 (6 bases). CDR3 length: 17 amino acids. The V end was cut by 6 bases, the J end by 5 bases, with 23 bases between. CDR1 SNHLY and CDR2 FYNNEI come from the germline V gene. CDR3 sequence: CASRADPPGTLDQPQHF. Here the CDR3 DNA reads TGTGCCAGCAGGGCGGACCCCCCAGGGACACTCGATCAGCCCCAGCATTTT.

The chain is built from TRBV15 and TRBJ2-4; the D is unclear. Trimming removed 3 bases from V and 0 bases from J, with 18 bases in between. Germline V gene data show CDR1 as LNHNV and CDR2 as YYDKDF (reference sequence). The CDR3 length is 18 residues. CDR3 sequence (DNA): TGTGCCACCAGCAGGGATAACCCCGCCGGGTTAGCCAAAAACATTCAGTACTTC. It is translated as CATSRDNPAGLAKNIQYF. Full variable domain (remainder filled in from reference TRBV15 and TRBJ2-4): DAMVIQNPRYQVTQFGKPVTLSCSQTLNHNVMYWYQQKSSQAPKLLFHYYDKDFNNEADTPDNFQSRRPNTSFCFLDIRSPGLGDTAMYLCATSRDNPAGLAKNIQYFGAGTRLSVL.

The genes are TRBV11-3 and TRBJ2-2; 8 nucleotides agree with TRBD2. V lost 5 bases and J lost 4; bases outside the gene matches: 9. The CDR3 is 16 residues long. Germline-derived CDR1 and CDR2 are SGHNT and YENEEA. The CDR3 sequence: CASSRGLTSATGELFF. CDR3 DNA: TGTGCCAGCAGCCGAGGATTGACTAGCGCCACCGGGGAGCTGTTTTTT.

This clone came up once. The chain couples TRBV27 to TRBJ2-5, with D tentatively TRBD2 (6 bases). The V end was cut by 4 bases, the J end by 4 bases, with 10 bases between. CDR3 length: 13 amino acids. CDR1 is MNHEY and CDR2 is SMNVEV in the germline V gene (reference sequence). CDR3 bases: TGTGCCAGCAGTTATGCTAGCGTAGAGACCCAGTACTTC. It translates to CASSYASVETQYF.

CDR3 amino acids: CASRSLGGNTEAFF. The CDR3 coding sequence is TGTGCCAGCAGGTCTCTGGGGGGAAACACTGAAGCTTTCTTT. The rearrangement links TRBV27 to TRBJ1-1, with D possibly matching TRBD1 (5 bases). The CDR3 totals 14 residues. CDR1 MNHEY and CDR2 SMNVEV come from the germline V gene (reference sequence). V lost 6 bases, J lost 2 bases, and 13 bases lay in between.

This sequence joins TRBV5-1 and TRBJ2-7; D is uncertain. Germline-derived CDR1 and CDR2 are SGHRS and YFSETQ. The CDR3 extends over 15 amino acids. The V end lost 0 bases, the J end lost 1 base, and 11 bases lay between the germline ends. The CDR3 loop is CASSLVGVLSYEQYF. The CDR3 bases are TGCGCCAGCAGCTTGGTTGGCGTTCTTTCCTACGAGCAGTACTTC.

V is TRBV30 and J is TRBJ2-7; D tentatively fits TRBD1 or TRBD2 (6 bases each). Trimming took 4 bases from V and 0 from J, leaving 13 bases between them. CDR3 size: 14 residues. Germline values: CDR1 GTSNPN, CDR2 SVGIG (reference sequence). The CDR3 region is CAWMGAGPSYEQYF. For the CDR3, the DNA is TGTGCCTGGATGGGGGCGGGACCCTCCTACGAGCAGTACTTC.

DNA for the CDR3: TGTGCCAGCAGCTCCGCCCAGGGAAGGAGCTATGGCTACACCTTC. This sequence encodes CASSSAQGRSYGYTF. This chain joins TRBV11-2 and TRBJ1-2; D perhaps matches TRBD1 (5 bases). The V end was cut by 4 bases, the J end by 4 bases, with 16 bases between. CDR1 is SGHAT and CDR2 is FQNNGV in the germline V gene. The CDR3 runs 15 residues.

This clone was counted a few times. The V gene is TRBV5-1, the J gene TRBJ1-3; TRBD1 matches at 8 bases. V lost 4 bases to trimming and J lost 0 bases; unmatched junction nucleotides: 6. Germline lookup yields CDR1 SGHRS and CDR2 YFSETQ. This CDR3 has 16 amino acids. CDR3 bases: TGCGCCAGCAGCGCGTCAACAGGGGGCTCTGGAAACACCATATATTTT. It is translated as CASSASTGGSGNTIYF.

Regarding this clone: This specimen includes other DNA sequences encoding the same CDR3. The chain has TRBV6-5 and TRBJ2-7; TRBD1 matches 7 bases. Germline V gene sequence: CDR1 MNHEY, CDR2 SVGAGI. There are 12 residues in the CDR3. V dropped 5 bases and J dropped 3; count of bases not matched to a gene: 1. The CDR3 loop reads CASSRQGYEQYF. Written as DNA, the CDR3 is TGTGCCAGCAGTAGACAGGGCTACGAGCAGTACTTC.

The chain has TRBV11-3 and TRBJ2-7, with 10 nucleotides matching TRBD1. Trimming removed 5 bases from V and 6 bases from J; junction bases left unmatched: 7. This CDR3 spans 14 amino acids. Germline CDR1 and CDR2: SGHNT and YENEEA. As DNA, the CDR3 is TGTGCCAGCAGCCAAGGGACAGGGGAACGCGAGCAGTACTTC. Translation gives CASSQGTGEREQYF.

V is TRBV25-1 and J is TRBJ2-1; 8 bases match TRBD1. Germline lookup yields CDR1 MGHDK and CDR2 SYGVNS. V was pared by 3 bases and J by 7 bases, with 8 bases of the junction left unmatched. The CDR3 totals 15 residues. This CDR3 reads CASSDDRGSGNEQFF. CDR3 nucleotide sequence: TGTGCCAGCAGTGACGACAGGGGCTCTGGGAATGAGCAGTTCTTC.

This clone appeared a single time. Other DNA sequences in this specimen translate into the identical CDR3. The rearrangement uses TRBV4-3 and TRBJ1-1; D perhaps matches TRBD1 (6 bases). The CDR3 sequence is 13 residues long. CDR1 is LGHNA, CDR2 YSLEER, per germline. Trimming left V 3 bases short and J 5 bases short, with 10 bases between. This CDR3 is CASSQDRGTEAFF. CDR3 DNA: TGCGCCAGCAGCCAGGACAGAGGAACTGAAGCTTTCTTT.

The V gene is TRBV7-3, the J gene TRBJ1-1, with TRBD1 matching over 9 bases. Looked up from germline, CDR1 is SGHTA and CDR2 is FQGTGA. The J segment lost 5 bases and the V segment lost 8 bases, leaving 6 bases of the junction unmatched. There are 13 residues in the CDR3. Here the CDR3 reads CASGTGYGTEAFF. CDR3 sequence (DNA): TGTGCCAGCGGGACAGGGTATGGGACTGAAGCTTTCTTT.

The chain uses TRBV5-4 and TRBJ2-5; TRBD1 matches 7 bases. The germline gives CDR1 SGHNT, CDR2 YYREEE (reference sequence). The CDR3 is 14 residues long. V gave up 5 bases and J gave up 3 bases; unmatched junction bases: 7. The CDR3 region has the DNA TGTGCCAGCAGTCGTAAGGGGGCGGAAGAGACCCAGTACTTC. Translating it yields CASSRKGAEETQYF.

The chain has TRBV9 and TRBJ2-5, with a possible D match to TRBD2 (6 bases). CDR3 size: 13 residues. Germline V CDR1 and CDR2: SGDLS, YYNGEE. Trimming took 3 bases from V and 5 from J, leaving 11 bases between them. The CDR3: CASSASGVETQYF. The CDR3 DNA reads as TGTGCCAGCAGCGCCTCGGGGGTTGAGACCCAGTACTTC.

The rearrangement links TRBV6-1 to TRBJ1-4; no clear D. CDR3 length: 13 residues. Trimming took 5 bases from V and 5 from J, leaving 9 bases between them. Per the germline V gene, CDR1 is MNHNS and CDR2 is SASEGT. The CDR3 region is CASSWTGNEKLFF. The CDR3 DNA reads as TGTGCCAGCAGTTGGACGGGGAATGAAAAACTGTTTTTT.

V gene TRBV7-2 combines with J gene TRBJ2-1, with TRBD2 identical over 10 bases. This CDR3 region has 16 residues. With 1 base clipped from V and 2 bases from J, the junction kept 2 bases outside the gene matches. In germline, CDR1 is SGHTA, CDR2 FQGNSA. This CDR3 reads CASSLGTSGTYNEQFF. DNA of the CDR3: TGTGCCAGCAGCTTAGGGACTAGCGGAACCTACAATGAGCAGTTCTTC.

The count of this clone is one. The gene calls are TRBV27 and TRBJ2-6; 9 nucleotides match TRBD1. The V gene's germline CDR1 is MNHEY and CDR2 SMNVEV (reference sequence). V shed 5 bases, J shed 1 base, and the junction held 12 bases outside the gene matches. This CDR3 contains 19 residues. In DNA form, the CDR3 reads TGTGCCAGCAGTCCGACGAACAGGGGGCTAAGTTCTGGGGCCAACGTCCTGACTTTC. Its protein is CASSPTNRGLSSGANVLTF.

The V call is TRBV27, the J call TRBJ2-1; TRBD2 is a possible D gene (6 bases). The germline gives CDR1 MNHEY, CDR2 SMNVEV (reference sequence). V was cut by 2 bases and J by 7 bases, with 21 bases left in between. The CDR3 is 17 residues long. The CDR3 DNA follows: TGTGCCAGCAGTTTACGGAGTCGGGGGATTATCCCTAATGAGCAGTTCTTC. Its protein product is CASSLRSRGIIPNEQFF.

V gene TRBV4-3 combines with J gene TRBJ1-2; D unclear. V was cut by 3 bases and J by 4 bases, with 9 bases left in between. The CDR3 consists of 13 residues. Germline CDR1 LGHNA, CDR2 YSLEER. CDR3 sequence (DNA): TGCGCCAGCAGCCAGGATTTATCCTATGGCTACACCTTC. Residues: CASSQDLSYGYTF.

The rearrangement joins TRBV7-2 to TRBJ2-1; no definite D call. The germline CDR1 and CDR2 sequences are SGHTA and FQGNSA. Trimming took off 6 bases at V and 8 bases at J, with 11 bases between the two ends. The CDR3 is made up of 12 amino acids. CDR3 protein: CASSRGPDEQFF. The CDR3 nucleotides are TGTGCCAGCAGTCGCGGACCCGATGAGCAGTTCTTC.

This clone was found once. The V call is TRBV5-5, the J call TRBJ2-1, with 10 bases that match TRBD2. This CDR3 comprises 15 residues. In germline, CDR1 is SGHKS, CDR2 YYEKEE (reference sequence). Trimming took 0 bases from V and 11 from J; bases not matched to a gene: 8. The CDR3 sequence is CASSLAAGGTPKQFF. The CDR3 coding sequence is TGTGCCAGCAGCTTGGCAGCGGGAGGGACTCCGAAGCAGTTCTTC.

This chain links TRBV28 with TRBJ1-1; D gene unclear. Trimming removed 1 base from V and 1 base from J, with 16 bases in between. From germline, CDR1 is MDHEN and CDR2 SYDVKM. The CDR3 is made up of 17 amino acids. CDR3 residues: CASSLLSRSPPNTEAFF. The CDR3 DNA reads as TGTGCCAGCAGTTTATTATCCCGCAGTCCACCGAACACTGAAGCTTTCTTT. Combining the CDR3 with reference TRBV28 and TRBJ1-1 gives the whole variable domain DVKVTQSSRYLVKRTGEKVFLECVQDMDHENMFWYRQDPGLGLRLIYFSYDVKMKEKGDIPEGYSVSREKKERFSLILESASTNQTSMYLCASSLLSRSPPNTEAFFGQGTRLTVV.

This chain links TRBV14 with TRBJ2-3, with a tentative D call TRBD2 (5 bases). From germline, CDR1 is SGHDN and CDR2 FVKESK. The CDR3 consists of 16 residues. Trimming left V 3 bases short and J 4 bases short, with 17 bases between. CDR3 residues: CASSQLAGPESDTQYF. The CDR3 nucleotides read TGTGCCAGCAGCCAGCTAGCCGGGCCGGAGTCAGATACGCAGTATTTT.

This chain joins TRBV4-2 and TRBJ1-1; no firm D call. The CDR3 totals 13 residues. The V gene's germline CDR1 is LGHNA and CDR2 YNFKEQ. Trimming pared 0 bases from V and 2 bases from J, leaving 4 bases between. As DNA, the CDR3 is TGTGCCAGCAGCCAAGACAGTAACACTGAAGCTTTCTTT. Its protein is CASSQDSNTEAFF.